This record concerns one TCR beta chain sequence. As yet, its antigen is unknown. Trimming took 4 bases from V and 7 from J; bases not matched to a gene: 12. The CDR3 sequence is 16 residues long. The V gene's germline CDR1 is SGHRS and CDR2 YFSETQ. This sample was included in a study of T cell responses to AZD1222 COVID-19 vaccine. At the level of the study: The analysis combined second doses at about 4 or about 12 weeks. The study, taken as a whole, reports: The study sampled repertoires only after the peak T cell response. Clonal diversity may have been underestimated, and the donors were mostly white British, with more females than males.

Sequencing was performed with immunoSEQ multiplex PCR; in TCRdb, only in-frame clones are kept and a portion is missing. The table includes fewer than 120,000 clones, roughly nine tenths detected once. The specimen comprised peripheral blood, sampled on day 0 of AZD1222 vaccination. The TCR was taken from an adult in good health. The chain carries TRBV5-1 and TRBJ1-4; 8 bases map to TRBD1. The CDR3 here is CASSPNGQGVGEKLFF. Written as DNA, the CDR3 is TGCGCCAGCAGCCCAAACGGACAGGGAGTCGGTGAAAAACTGTTTTTT.